The T cell receptor (beta chain) described here comes from a study of cytomegalovirus exposure and HLA in healthy donors. Study-level findings and limits: The TCR clusters that emerged in the first cohort tended, a later analysis found, to co-occur in the approximately 130 validation repertoires.

Data came from immunoSEQ multiplex PCR; TCRdb stores just in-frame clones and leaves some out. The sample shows hundreds of thousands of clones, 90% of them seen only once. Regarding this clone: Its antigen is unidentified.

This TCR came from a woman aged 25 to 45 in good health and CMV-seronegative. Sequencing was done on a sample of PBMCs.

CDR3 coding DNA: TGCAGCGTCAGAGCGGGAGGGCCGCGCACAGATACGCAGTATTTT. This translates into CSVRAGGPRTDTQYF. The rearrangement links TRBV29-1 to TRBJ2-3; TRBD2 agrees at 10 bases. J lost 1 base, V lost 6 bases, and 7 bases had no gene match. Germline CDR1 is SQVTM and CDR2 is ANQGSEA. The length of the CDR3 is 15 residues.